This TCR beta chain was recorded in a study of cytomegalovirus exposure and HLA in healthy donors. Regarding the study as a whole: Cytomegalovirus association was listed for 164 TCR beta chains. It is likely that the observed cluster of highly shared sequence variants was a sequencing artifact.

13 Jbeta primers and 60 Vbeta primers were used for the PCR. The method was immunoSEQ multiplex PCR; TCRdb's version includes in-frame clones alone and lacks a portion of them. The sample consists of some 140,000 clones, about 76% of them appearing once. V was clipped by 1 base and J by 2 bases; unmatched bases: 2. Germline V gives CDR1 GTSNPN, CDR2 SVGIG (reference sequence). CDR3 length: 15 residues. This clone was detected only a few times. The target antigen is unknown. This TCR derives from a man aged 25 to 40 in good health and CMV-seropositive. The specimen was PBMCs. The genes are TRBV30 and TRBJ2-3; 11 bases are shared with TRBD2. The CDR3 protein is CAWSGLAGLTDTQYF. For the CDR3, the DNA is TGTGCCTGGAGTGGACTAGCGGGGCTCACAGATACGCAGTATTTT.